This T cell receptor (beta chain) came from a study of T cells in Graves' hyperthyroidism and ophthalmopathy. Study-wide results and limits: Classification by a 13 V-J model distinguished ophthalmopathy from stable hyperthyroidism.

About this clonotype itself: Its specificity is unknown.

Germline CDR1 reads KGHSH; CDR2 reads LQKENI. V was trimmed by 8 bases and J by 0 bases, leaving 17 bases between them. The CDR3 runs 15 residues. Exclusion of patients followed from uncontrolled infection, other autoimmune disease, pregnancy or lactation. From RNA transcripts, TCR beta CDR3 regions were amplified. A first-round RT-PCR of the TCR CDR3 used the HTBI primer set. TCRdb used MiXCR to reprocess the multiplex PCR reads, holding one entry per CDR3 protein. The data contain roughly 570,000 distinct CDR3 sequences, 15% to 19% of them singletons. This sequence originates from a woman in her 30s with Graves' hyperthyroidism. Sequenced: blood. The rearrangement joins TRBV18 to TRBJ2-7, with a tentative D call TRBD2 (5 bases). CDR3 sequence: CASAPGGRSSYEQYF. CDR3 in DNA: TGTGCCAGCGCTCCCGGAGGACGGAGCTCCTACGAGCAGTACTTC.